This T cell receptor (beta chain) was profiled in a study of T cells expressing NK-cell markers. In the study overall: The authors derived TCR beta repertoires from sorted CD3+CD56+NKG2C+, CD3+CD56+NKG2C- and CD3+CD56-NKG2C+ T cells. Among the eight sequenced donors, seven tested HCMV-seropositive and one tested seronegative.

Points from the study as a whole: In several donors, dominant clonotypes made up about 28.3-60.1% of CD3+CD56-NKG2C+ cells.

The CDR3 extends over 16 amino acids. Germline V gene lookup returns CDR1 SNHLY and CDR2 FYNNEI. It was by 5'RACE template switching with UMIs that TCR beta cDNA was made. Following a re-call of the 5' RACE reads, TCRdb has one entry per CDR3 protein and lacks DNA. The sample features 4,500 to 7,000 distinct CDR3 sequences, with about 60% in its top ten. As concerns this clonotype: Its antigen remains unidentified.

This TCR was recovered from a man between 18 and 29 years old in good health. This chain connects TRBV2 to TRBJ2-1; the TRBD2 assignment by TCRdb is unverifiable without DNA. Material for sequencing was blood T cells: a sorted CD56 or NKG2C T cell subset, CD4+ or CD8+ T cells, or bulk PBMC T cells (not recorded which). CDR3 in amino acids: CASSEAALEGYNEQFF.